Listed below are T cell receptor beta chains from one sample, sequenced in a study of vaccination effects on CD4 cells after COVID-19. The data were produced by immunoSEQ multiplex PCR, yet TCRdb's version contains in-frame clones alone and is incomplete. The table shows 27,000 or so clones, with about four fifths occurring only once. Which antigens these TCRs recognize remains unknown. Sequences were derived from CD4+ T cells from PBMCs cultured with HCoV-NL63 spike peptides, sampled after COVID-19 vaccination. Receptors were obtained from a human donor who received a COVID-19 vaccine. Some clones in this sample may be carry-over from other donors' samples. Both conserved end residues are part of each CDR3. The D gene is left open where the match is weak. Clone sizes are given selectively: once, few, many, or a class where the clone is expanded.

CDR3nt | CDR3aa | v_gene | abundance | d_gene | j_gene
TGTGCCAGCAGCGCTCCCCCCAGCGGGGGGCCGAACACCGGGGAGCTGTTTTTT | CASSAPPSGGPNTGELFF | TRBV5-4 | NA | TRBD2 | TRBJ2-2
TGTGCCAGCAGCTTTATCAGTCACACCGGGGAGCTGTTTTTT | CASSFISHTGELFF | TRBV7-9 | NA | NA | TRBJ2-2
TGTGCCACCGCCCCCGCAGGGACGAACACTGAAGCTTTCTTT | CATAPAGTNTEAFF | TRBV24-1 | NA | NA | TRBJ1-1
TGTGCCAGCAGACGTGAACACACCGGGGAGCTGTTTTTT | CASRREHTGELFF | TRBV7-8 | NA | NA | TRBJ2-2
TGTGCCAGCAGCCCCCGTGTCGGAAATCGCTATGGCTACACCTTC | CASSPRVGNRYGYTF | TRBV7-9 | few | NA | TRBJ1-2
TGTGCCTGGAGTTCGCAGGGACAGGGGAATAGTGGCTACACCTTC | CAWSSQGQGNSGYTF | TRBV30 | NA | TRBD1 | TRBJ1-2
TGTGCCTGGAGTGACAGTTCGGAGCAGTACTTC | CAWSDSSEQYF | TRBV30 | NA | NA | TRBJ2-7
TGCGCCAGCAGCCGCGGCTCGGGGGGGCAGGAGACCCAGTACTTC | CASSRGSGGQETQYF | TRBV5-1 | once | TRBD2 | TRBJ2-5
TGTGCCAGCAGCTTGAGATTACGAGAGGCCGATGAGCAGTTCTTC | CASSLRLREADEQFF | TRBV5-4 | NA | NA | TRBJ2-1
TGTGCCAGCAGTTACTCGATATACCTAAACACAGATACGCAGTATTTT | CASSYSIYLNTDTQYF | TRBV6-2/TRBV6-3 | NA | NA | TRBJ2-3
TGTGCCTGGCACCGGACGCGAAGCACAGATACGCAGTATTTT | CAWHRTRSTDTQYF | TRBV30 | once | NA | TRBJ2-3
TGTGCCAGCAGTTACACGCAGAATAACTATGGCTACACCTTC | CASSYTQNNYGYTF | TRBV6-5 | NA | NA | TRBJ1-2
TGCAGCGTCGGCGGGACGGCCGGAAACACCATATATTTT | CSVGGTAGNTIYF | TRBV29-1 | NA | NA | TRBJ1-3
TGTGCCAGCTCACCGAGCGAGACCCAGTACTTC | CASSPSETQYF | TRBV18 | few | NA | TRBJ2-5
TGTGCCAGCAGCCCAGGGACAGGGGAGGGGGAGACCCAGTACTTC | CASSPGTGEGETQYF | TRBV5-4 | NA | TRBD1 | TRBJ2-5
TGTGCCAGTAGCGACTCACGAGGGAACACCGGGGAGCTGTTTTTT | CASSDSRGNTGELFF | TRBV19 | NA | NA | TRBJ2-2
TGTGCCAGCAGCTTAGGGGGGTACACAGATACGCAGTATTTT | CASSLGGYTDTQYF | TRBV7-3 | NA | NA | TRBJ2-3
TGCGCCAGCAGCCTCCGGGACCCACGCTCTGGAAACACCATATATTTT | CASSLRDPRSGNTIYF | TRBV5-1 | NA | NA | TRBJ1-3
TGTGCCAGCTCACCAGGGTTCGGCTATGGCTACACCTTC | CASSPGFGYGYTF | TRBV18 | NA | NA | TRBJ1-2
TGTGCCAGCTCACCTCCCGGGACAGGTTTTGGCTACACCTTC | CASSPPGTGFGYTF | TRBV18 | NA | TRBD1 | TRBJ1-2
TGTGCCAGCAGCTTAACAGGGGGCGCGGGTAATGAAAAACTGTTTTTT | CASSLTGGAGNEKLFF | TRBV5-6 | NA | TRBD1 | TRBJ1-4
TGTGCCAGTAGGCGCACAGGGCTTGCTAACTATGGCTACACCTTC | CASRRTGLANYGYTF | TRBV19 | NA | NA | TRBJ1-2
TGTGCCAGCAGTGAAGAGGGACTAGCGGGGGGGCCTAGTAACAAAAACATTCAGTACTTC | CASSEEGLAGGPSNKNIQYF | TRBV6-1 | NA | TRBD2 | TRBJ2-4
TGTGCCAGCAGTGGGGAGGCCGACAGGATACAAGAGACCCAGTACTTC | CASSGEADRIQETQYF | TRBV6-1 | NA | NA | TRBJ2-5
TGTGCCAGCAGTGAATTAGGCGGGGGGAACCAAGAGACCCAGTACTTC | CASSELGGGNQETQYF | TRBV2 | NA | TRBD2 | TRBJ2-5
TGTGCCAGCAGCGTAGAAGGGGGCGCCGGAAACACCATATATTTT | CASSVEGGAGNTIYF | TRBV9 | NA | TRBD1 | TRBJ1-3
TGTGCCAGCAGGTTAACAGGGGCCACTGAAGCTTTCTTT | CASRLTGATEAFF | TRBV12-3/TRBV12-4 | NA | TRBD1 | TRBJ1-1
TGTGCCAGCAGAAAGGGAGAAACTGAAGCTTTCTTT | CASRKGETEAFF | TRBV6-5 | NA | NA | TRBJ1-1
TGTGCCAGCAGTGACAGAACAGATACGCAGTATTTT | CASSDRTDTQYF | TRBV6-4 | once | NA | TRBJ2-3
TGTGCCAGCAGCTTAGTCCCACGACAAATGAACACTGAAGCTTTCTTT | CASSLVPRQMNTEAFF | TRBV7-9 | NA | NA | TRBJ1-1
TGTGCCAGCAGCTTAACCCTACGATCACCCCTCCACTTT | CASSLTLRSPLHF | TRBV7-8 | NA | NA | TRBJ1-6
TGTGCCAGCAGCCTACTAGCGGAAGAGACCCAGTACTTC | CASSLLAEETQYF | TRBV4-2 | NA | TRBD2 | TRBJ2-5
TGTGCCAGCTCGGGTCACGGGGACTATGGCTACACCTTC | CASSGHGDYGYTF | TRBV27 | NA | NA | TRBJ1-2
TGTGCCAGCAGCCAAGAGGGACTCCAGTCAGTGAACACTGAAGCTTTCTTT | CASSQEGLQSVNTEAFF | TRBV4-2 | NA | NA | TRBJ1-1
TGCGCCAGCTCGCGTATCGACAGGGTAGAGACCGGGGAGCTGTTTTTT | CASSRIDRVETGELFF | TRBV10-2 | NA | TRBD1 | TRBJ2-2
TGTGCCAGCAGTTACCGGACTAGCGGGGTCAAAAATGAGCAGTTCTTC | CASSYRTSGVKNEQFF | TRBV6-5 | once | TRBD2 | TRBJ2-1
TGTGCCACCAGTGACGTCGCGGGGGCGAAAACCGGGGAGCTGTTTTTT | CATSDVAGAKTGELFF | TRBV24-1 | NA | NA | TRBJ2-2
TGTGCCAGCAGTGGACTCCTGACAGGAAAGCGGCAGTTCTTC | CASSGLLTGKRQFF | TRBV27 | few | NA | TRBJ2-1
TGCAGCGTTGGGGGTAGGGGGACCAACACCGGGGAGCTGTTTTTT | CSVGGRGTNTGELFF | TRBV29-1 | NA | NA | TRBJ2-2
TGTGCCAGCAGCCATGACAGGGGACGGGGCTACACCTTC | CASSHDRGRGYTF | TRBV14 | NA | TRBD1 | TRBJ1-2
TGTGCCAGCAGCACCCGGGACAGCTCTGGAAACACCATATATTTT | CASSTRDSSGNTIYF | TRBV5-6 | NA | TRBD1 | TRBJ1-3
TGTGCCAGCATCAAGGGCGCGGGGTTTTCGGATGAGCAGTTCTTC | CASIKGAGFSDEQFF | TRBV7-9 | few | NA | TRBJ2-1
TGTGCCAGCAGCAGGGAGGGACTAGCGGGGGGAGGGACAGATACGCAGTATTTT | CASSREGLAGGGTDTQYF | TRBV3-1/TRBV3-2 | NA | TRBD2 | TRBJ2-3
TGTGCCAGCAGTTACGGGCTCGGAACTGAAGCTTTCTTT | CASSYGLGTEAFF | TRBV6-6 | NA | NA | TRBJ1-1
TGTGCCAGCAGCCAAACCGGTGGACTAGCGGGGGGGCATGGAGATACGCAGTATTTT | CASSQTGGLAGGHGDTQYF | TRBV3-1/TRBV3-2 | NA | TRBD2 | TRBJ2-3
TGTGCCAGCAGCGAATGGGTCCTGCCGAACACTGAAGCTTTCTTT | CASSEWVLPNTEAFF | TRBV5-5 | NA | NA | TRBJ1-1
TGTGCCTGGAGTCCTTGGACAGGAGATACGCAGTATTTT | CAWSPWTGDTQYF | TRBV30 | NA | TRBD1 | TRBJ2-3
TGTGCCAGCAGTGAAGGTTGGGGGGGAAATTACAATGAGCAGTTCTTC | CASSEGWGGNYNEQFF | TRBV25-1 | NA | TRBD2 | TRBJ2-1
TGTGCCTGGAGTGTAGGGACCCAAGAGACCCAGTACTTC | CAWSVGTQETQYF | TRBV30 | NA | NA | TRBJ2-5
TGCGCCAGCAGCCTGCTAGCGGCTCCCAATGAGCAGTTCTTC | CASSLLAAPNEQFF | TRBV5-1 | few | TRBD2 | TRBJ2-1
TGTGCCAGCAGCTTGGGGGGACAGCAGAACACTGAAGCTTTCTTT | CASSLGGQQNTEAFF | TRBV5-6 | NA | TRBD1 | TRBJ1-1
TGTGCCAGCAGGCCCGGGCCCTCCCAGGGGGAGCTGTTTTTT | CASRPGPSQGELFF | TRBV7-2 | NA | NA | TRBJ2-2